These 11 T cell receptor beta chains share one sample of origin, sequenced in a study of cytomegalovirus exposure and HLA in healthy donors. Assay: immunoSEQ multiplex PCR; the TCRdb copy retains only in-frame clones and omits some. The sample carries some 120,000 clones, roughly 90% recorded once. The specimen was PBMCs. These receptors came from a man younger than 40 in good health and CMV-seronegative.

The rearrangement joins TRBV18 to TRBJ1-6, with 10 bases that match TRBD1. With 1 base clipped from V and 7 bases from J, the junction kept 7 bases outside the gene matches. The CDR3 is 17 amino acids. Per germline, CDR1 KGHSH and CDR2 LQKENI. CDR3 DNA sequence: TGTGCCAGCTCACCACTGCAGGACAGGGGGTCGAATTCACCCCTCCACTTT. Its translation is CASSPLQDRGSNSPLHF.

This clone turned up a few times. The chain uses TRBV19 and TRBJ2-7, with TRBD1 matching over 9 bases. V shed 5 bases and J 5 bases; nucleotides not matched to a gene: 4. CDR1 LNHDA and CDR2 SQIVND come from the germline V gene (reference sequence). The CDR3 spans 13 residues. CDR3: CASSGTGSDEQYF. DNA of the CDR3: TGTGCCAGTAGTGGGACAGGGTCAGACGAGCAGTACTTC. The full variable domain, completed using reference TRBV19 and TRBJ2-7, is DGGITQSPKYLFRKEGQNVTLSCEQNLNHDAMYWYRQDPGQGLRLIYYSQIVNDFQKGDIAEGYSVSREKKESFPLTVTSAQKNPTAFYLCASSGTGSDEQYFGPGTRLTVT.

The chain carries TRBV7-2 and TRBJ2-7; no firm D call. V lost 6 bases and J lost 0, with 12 bases in between. Germline CDR1 and CDR2: SGHTA and FQGNSA. The CDR3 is made up of 14 amino acids. The CDR3 DNA is TGTGCCAGCAGACCTAAGACAAACTCCTACGAGCAGTACTTC. It codes for CASRPKTNSYEQYF. The full variable domain, in which reference TRBV7-2 and TRBJ2-7 provide the parts outside the CDR3, is GAGVSQSPSNKVTEKGKDVELRCDPISGHTALYWYRQSLGQGLEFLIYFQGNSAPDKSGLPSDRFSAERTGGSVSTLTIQRTQQEDSAVYLCASRPKTNSYEQYFGPGTRLTVT.

The J gene is TRBJ2-3, the V gene TRBV10-3; D is possibly TRBD2 (6 bases). There are 14 residues in the CDR3. V lost 4 bases to trimming and J lost 4 bases, with 12 bases between them. Germline V gene sequence: CDR1 ENHRY, CDR2 SYGVKD. The CDR3 region has the DNA TGTGCCATCAGTGCGGGGCGGGACGCAGATACGCAGTATTTT. Translated: CAISAGRDADTQYF.

This sequence joins TRBV30 and TRBJ1-2, with a weak D call TRBD1 (6 bases). Germline loops: CDR1 GTSNPN, CDR2 SVGIG (reference sequence). Deletions cut 0 bases from V and 7 bases from J, with 12 bases between. The CDR3 runs 13 residues. CDR3 nucleotides: TGTGCCTGGAGTGTAGAGGGGGTTATTGGCTACACCTTC. Its translation is CAWSVEGVIGYTF.

As regards this clone: At the DNA level, this CDR3 is encoded by other sequences in the same sample as well. The V gene is TRBV7-2, the J gene TRBJ2-5; 7 bases are a match to TRBD1. Losses at the gene ends were 4 bases for V and 5 bases for J; bases not matched to a gene: 4. The CDR3 has 13 residues. Germline CDR1 reads SGHTA; CDR2 reads FQGNSA. CDR3 bases: TGTGCCAGCAGCTACAGGGGCGGTGAGACCCAGTACTTC. Protein: CASSYRGGETQYF.

The chain couples TRBV5-1 to TRBJ2-1, with D tentatively TRBD2 (5 bases). The CDR3 loop spans 16 amino acids. Germline V lookup: CDR1 SGHRS, CDR2 YFSETQ. The ends were cut back, 4 bases at V and 4 bases at J, with 18 bases in the middle. The CDR3 loop reads CASSPEGPTQYNEQFF. DNA for the CDR3: TGCGCCAGCAGCCCCGAGGGCCCAACCCAATACAATGAGCAGTTCTTC.

V is TRBV27 and J is TRBJ2-3; TRBD2 matches 11 bases. Looked up from germline, CDR1 is MNHEY and CDR2 is SMNVEV (reference sequence). The CDR3 consists of 15 residues. Unmatched junction bases numbered 5, after V lost 7 bases and J lost 2 bases. The CDR3 loop is CASTGLAEYTDTQYF. Written as DNA, the CDR3 is TGTGCCAGCACGGGACTAGCGGAATACACAGATACGCAGTATTTT.

The genes are TRBV30 and TRBJ1-2, with D possibly being TRBD1 (6 bases). This CDR3 has 13 residues. Germline V gives CDR1 GTSNPN, CDR2 SVGIG (reference sequence). Trimming shortened V by 1 base and J by 10 bases, and 16 bases separated the two germline ends. CDR3 in DNA: TGTGCCTGGAGTGGGACCACGGACAGTCACTACACCTTC. Protein: CAWSGTTDSHYTF.

The chain links TRBV18 to TRBJ1-2; perhaps TRBD1 as D (6 bases). Trimming took 2 bases from V and 8 from J, leaving 12 bases between them. This CDR3 is 13 amino acids long. Germline-derived CDR1 and CDR2 are KGHSH and LQKENI. DNA of the CDR3: TGTGCCAGCTCACCATCACAGGGTCCCGGCTACACCTTC. As protein: CASSPSQGPGYTF.

The J gene is TRBJ1-4, the V gene TRBV5-1; perhaps TRBD1 as D (5 bases). There are 16 residues in the CDR3. V was shortened by 0 bases and J by 8 bases, with 17 bases between the two germline ends. CDR1 and CDR2 from the germline V gene are SGHRS and YFSETQ. This CDR3 is CASSLGPSGGSEKLFF. The CDR3 bases are TGCGCCAGCAGCTTGGGACCATCGGGGGGAAGCGAAAAACTGTTTTTT.